This T cell receptor (beta chain) comes out of a study of blood T cell repertoires in COVID-19. Across the study: COVID-19 samples from acute and convalescent phases originated in the United States, Italy and Spain.

Per the authors' pipeline: Scientists estimated how many nucleated cells there were by amplifying reference gene primers. The repertoire was sequenced with immunoSEQ multiplex PCR; TCRdb's copy has only in-frame clones and lacks some. V and J calls and clone size are given by that table; D and trimming were obtained from the DNA. The sample lists 250,000 to 350,000 clones; 84% were seen once. The Seattle patients joined while their infection was active and were tracked longitudinally afterward. The source is a human donor with COVID-19, enrolled during active disease. The donor label of this sample is uncertain. Sequenced sample: peripheral blood.

The CDR3, as DNA: TGTGCCAGCAGTTTACTTCAGGGGTGGTATCGCACCGGGGAGCTGTTTTTT. The encoded protein is CASSLLQGWYRTGELFF. The chain recombines TRBV28 with TRBJ2-2, with D possibly being TRBD1 (6 bases). The V gene lost 2 bases and the J gene lost 4 bases, with 17 bases spanning the gap. Germline CDR1 reads MDHEN; CDR2 reads SYDVKM. This CDR3 has 17 residues.